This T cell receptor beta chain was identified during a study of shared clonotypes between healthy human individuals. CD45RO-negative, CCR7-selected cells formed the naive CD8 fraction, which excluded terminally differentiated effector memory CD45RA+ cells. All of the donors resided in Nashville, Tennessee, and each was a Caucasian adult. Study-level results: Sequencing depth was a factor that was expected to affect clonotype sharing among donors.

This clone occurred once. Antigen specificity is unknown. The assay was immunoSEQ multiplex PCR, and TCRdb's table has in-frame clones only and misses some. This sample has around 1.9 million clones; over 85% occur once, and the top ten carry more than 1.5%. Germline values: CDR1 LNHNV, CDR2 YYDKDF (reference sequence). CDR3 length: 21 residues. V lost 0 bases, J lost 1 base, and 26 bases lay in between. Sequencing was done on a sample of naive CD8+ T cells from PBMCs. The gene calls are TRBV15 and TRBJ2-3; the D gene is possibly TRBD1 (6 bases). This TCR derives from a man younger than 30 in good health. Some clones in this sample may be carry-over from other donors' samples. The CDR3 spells CATSREWRQAQSSRGTDTQYF. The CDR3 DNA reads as TGTGCCACCAGCAGAGAATGGAGACAGGCGCAGAGTAGCCGAGGCACAGATACGCAGTATTTT.